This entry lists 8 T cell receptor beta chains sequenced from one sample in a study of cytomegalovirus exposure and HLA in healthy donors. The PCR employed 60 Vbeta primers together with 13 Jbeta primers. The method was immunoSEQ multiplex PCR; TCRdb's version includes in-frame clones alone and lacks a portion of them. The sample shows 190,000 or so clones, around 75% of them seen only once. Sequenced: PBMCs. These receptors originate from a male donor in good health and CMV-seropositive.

CDR3 amino acids: CASSQAQTGGLNIQYF. Here the CDR3 DNA reads TGCGCCAGCAGCCAGGCTCAGACAGGGGGCTTGAACATTCAGTACTTC. V and J are TRBV4-3 and TRBJ2-4; 10 nucleotides match TRBD1. V was clipped by 3 bases and J by 7 bases; unmatched bases: 9. There are 16 residues in the CDR3. Germline V gene data show CDR1 as LGHNA and CDR2 as YSLEER.

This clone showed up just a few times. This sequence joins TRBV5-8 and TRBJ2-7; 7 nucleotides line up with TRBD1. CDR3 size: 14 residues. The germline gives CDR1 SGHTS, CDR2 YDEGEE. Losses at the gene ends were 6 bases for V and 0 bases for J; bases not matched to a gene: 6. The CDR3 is CASTVGQSSYEQYF. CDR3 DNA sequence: TGTGCCAGCACCGTGGGACAGAGCTCCTACGAGCAGTACTTC. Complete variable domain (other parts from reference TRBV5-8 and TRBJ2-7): EAGVTQSPTHLIKTRGQQATLRCSPISGHTSVYWYQQALGLGLQFLLWYDEGEERNRGNFPPRFSGRQFPNYSSELNVNALELEDSALYLCASTVGQSSYEQYFGPGTRLTVT.

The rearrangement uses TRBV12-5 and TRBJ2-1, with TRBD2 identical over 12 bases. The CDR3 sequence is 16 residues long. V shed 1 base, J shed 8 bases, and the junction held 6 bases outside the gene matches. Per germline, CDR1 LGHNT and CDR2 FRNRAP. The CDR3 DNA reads TGTGCTAGTGGTTTGGGACTAGCGGGAGTTGATGATGAGCAGTTCTTC. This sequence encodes CASGLGLAGVDDEQFF.

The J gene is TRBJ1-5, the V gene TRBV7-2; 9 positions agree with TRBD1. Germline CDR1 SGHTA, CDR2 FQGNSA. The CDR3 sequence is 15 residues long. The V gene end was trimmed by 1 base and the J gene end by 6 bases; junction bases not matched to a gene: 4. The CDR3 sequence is CASSLDRGRGQPQHF. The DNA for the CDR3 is TGTGCCAGCAGCTTAGACAGGGGGCGCGGTCAGCCCCAGCATTTT.

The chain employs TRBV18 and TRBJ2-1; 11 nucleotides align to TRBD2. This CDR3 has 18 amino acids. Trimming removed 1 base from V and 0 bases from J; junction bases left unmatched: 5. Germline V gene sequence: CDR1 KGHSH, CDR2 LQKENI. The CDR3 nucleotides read TGTGCCAGCTCACCACGAAGACTAGCGGGAAGCTCCTACAATGAGCAGTTCTTC. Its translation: CASSPRRLAGSSYNEQFF.

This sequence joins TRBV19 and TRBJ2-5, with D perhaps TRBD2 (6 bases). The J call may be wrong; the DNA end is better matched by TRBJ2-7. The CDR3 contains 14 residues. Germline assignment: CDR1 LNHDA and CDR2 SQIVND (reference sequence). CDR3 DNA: TGTGCCAGTAGTATAAATAGCGGCGACTACGAGCAGTACTTC. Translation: CASSINSGDYEQYF.

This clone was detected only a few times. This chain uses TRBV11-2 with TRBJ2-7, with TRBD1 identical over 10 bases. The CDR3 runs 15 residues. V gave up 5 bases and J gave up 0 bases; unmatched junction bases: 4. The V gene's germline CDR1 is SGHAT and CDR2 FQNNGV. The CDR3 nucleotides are TGTGCCAGCAGCCCGGGACAGGGGATCTCCTACGAGCAGTACTTC. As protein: CASSPGQGISYEQYF.

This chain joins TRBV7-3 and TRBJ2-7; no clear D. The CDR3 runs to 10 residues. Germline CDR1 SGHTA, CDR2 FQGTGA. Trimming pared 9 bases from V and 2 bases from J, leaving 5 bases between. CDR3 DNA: TGTGCCAGTGACACCTACGAGCAGTACTTC. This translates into CASDTYEQYF.